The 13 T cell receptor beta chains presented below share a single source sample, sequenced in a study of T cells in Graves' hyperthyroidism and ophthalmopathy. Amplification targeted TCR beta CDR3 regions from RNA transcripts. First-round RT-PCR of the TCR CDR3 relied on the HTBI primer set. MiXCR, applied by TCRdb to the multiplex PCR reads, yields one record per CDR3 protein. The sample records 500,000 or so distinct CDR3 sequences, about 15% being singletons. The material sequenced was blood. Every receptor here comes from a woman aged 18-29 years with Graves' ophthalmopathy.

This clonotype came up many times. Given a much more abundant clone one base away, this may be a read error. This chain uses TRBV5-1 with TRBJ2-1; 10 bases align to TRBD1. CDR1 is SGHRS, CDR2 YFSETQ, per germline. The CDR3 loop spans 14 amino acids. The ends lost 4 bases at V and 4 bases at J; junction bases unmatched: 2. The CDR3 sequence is CASSVDRGYNEQFF. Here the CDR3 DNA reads TGCGCCAGCAGCGTGGACAGGGGGTACAATGAGCAGTTCTTC. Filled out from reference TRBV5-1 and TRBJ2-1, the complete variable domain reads KAGVTQTPRYLIKTRGQQVTLSCSPISGHRSVSWYQQTPGQGLQFLFEYFSETQRNKGNFPGRFSGRQFSNSRSEMNVSTLELGDSALYLCASSVDRGYNEQFFGPGTRLTVL.

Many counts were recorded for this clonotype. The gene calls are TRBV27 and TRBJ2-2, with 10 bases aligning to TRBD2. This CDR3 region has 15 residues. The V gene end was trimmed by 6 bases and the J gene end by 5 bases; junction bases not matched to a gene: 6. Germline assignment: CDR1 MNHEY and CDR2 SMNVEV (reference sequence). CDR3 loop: CASSLAGVSTGELFF. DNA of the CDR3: TGTGCCAGCAGCCTAGCGGGAGTTAGTACCGGGGAGCTGTTTTTT.

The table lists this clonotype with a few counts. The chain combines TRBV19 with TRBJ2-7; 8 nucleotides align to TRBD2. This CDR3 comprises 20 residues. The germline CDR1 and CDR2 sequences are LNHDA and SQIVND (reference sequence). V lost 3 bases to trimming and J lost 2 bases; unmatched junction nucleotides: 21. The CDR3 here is CASSIGGIDLSGRGPYEQYF. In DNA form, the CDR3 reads TGTGCCAGTAGTATCGGGGGAATTGATTTGAGCGGGAGAGGACCCTACGAGCAGTACTTC.

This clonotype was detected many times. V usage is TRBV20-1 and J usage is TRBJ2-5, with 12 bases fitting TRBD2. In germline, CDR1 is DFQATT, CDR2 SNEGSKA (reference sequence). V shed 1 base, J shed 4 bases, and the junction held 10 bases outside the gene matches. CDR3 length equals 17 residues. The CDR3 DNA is TGCAGTGCTAGAGCGTGGGCTAGCGGGAGGGCGGCAGAGACCCAGTACTTC. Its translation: CSARAWASGRAAETQYF.

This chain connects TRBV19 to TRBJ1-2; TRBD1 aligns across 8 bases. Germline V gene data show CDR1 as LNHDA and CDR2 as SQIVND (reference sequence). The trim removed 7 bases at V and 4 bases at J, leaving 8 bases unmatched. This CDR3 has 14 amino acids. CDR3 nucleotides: TGTGCCAGTAACCCGACAGGGGATGGCTATGGCTACACCTTC. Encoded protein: CASNPTGDGYGYTF.

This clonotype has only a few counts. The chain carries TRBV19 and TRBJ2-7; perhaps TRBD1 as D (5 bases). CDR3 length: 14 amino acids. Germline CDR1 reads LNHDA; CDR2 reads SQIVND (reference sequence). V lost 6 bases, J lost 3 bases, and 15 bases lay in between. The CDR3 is CASRPADRFYEQYF. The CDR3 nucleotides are TGTGCCAGTAGGCCAGCCGACAGATTCTACGAGCAGTACTTC.

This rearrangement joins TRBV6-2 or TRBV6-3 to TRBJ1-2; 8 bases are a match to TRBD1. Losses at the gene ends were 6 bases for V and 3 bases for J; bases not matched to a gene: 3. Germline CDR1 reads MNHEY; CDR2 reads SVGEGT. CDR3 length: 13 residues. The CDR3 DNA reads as TGTGCCAGCAGAACAGGGGGTGACTATGGCTACACCTTC. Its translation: CASRTGGDYGYTF.

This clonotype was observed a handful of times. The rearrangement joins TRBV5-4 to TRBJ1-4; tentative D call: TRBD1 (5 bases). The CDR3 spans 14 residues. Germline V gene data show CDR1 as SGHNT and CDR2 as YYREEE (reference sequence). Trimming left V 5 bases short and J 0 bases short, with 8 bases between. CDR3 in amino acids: CASRSGATNEKLFF. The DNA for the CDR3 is TGTGCCAGCAGGTCGGGGGCAACTAATGAAAAACTGTTTTTT.

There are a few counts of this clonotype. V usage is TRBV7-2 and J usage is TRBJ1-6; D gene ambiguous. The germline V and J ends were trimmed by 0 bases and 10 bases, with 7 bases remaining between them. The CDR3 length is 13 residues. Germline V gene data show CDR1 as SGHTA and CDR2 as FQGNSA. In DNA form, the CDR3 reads TGTGCCAGCAGCTTAGCGCCTCCGTCACCCCTCCACTTT. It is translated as CASSLAPPSPLHF. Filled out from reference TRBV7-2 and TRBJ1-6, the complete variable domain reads GAGVSQSPSNKVTEKGKDVELRCDPISGHTALYWYRQSLGQGLEFLIYFQGNSAPDKSGLPSDRFSAERTGGSVSTLTIQRTQQEDSAVYLCASSLAPPSPLHFGNGTRLTVT.

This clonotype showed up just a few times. DNA of the CDR3: TGTGCCAGCAGTGAAGAACTGGGGTCCTCTGGAAACACCATATATTTT. Translation gives CASSEELGSSGNTIYF. V usage is TRBV6-1 and J usage is TRBJ1-3, with D hard to call. Germline V gives CDR1 MNHNS, CDR2 SASEGT. V was trimmed by 1 base and J by 0 bases, leaving 10 bases between them. The CDR3 totals 16 residues.

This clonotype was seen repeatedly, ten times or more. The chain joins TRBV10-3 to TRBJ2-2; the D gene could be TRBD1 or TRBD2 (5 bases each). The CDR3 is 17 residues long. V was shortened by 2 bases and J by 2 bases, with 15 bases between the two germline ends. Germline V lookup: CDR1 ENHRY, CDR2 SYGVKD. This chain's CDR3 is CAISERLGTSNTGELFF. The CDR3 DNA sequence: TGTGCCATCAGTGAGCGACTCGGGACCAGTAACACCGGGGAGCTGTTTTTT.

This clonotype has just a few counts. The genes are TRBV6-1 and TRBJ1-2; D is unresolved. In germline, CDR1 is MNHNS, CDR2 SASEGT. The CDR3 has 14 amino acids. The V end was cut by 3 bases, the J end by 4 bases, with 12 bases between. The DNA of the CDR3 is TGTGCCAGCAGTGAGACGGACGGAACCTATGGCTACACCTTC. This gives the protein CASSETDGTYGYTF.

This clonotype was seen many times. The CDR3 region is CASSLVQGMNTEAFF. The CDR3 DNA is TGTGCCAGCAGCTTAGTCCAGGGTATGAACACTGAAGCTTTCTTT. The chain employs TRBV7-2 and TRBJ1-1, with a possible D match to TRBD1 (5 bases). V was shortened by 1 base and J by 0 bases, with 9 bases between the two germline ends. The CDR3 is 15 amino acids. Germline V gene sequence: CDR1 SGHTA, CDR2 FQGNSA.